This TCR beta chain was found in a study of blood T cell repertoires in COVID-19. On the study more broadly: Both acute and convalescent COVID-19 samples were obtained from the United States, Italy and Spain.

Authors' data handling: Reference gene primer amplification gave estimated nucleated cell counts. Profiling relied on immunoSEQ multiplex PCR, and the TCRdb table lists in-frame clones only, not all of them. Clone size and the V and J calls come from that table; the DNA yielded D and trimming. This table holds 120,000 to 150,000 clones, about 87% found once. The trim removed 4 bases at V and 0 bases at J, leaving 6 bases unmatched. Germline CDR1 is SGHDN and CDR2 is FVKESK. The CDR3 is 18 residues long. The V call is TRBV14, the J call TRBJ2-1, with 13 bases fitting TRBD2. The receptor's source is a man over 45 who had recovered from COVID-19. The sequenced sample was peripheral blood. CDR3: CASSPGLAGPSSYNEQFF. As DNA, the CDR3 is TGTGCCAGCAGCCCGGGACTAGCGGGGCCTAGCTCCTACAATGAGCAGTTCTTC.